The next 22 T cell receptor beta chains were all read from a single sample in a study of blood T cells in healthy people across ages. Through a sample-barcoded 5' primer and a J-beta primer mix, a second PCR was run for roughly 6 to 12 cycles. MiXCR was run by TCRdb on the 5' RACE reads, yielding one entry per CDR3 protein. The table shows approximately 670,000 distinct CDR3 sequences, with roughly 43% occurring only once. The source material was blood. The receptor set was obtained from an elderly man in good health.

V gene TRBV20-1 combines with J gene TRBJ1-6; D is perhaps TRBD1 (5 bases). The length of the CDR3 is 17 residues. From germline, CDR1 is DFQATT and CDR2 SNEGSKA (reference sequence). V was pared by 0 bases and J by 9 bases, with 21 bases between. CDR3 nucleotides: TGCAGTGCTAGAGATCATGGGGACGGCTCGAGGGGTTCACCCCTCCACTTT. Its translation is CSARDHGDGSRGSPLHF.

The J gene is TRBJ2-1, the V gene TRBV29-1; TRBD2 matches 8 bases. From germline, CDR1 is SQVTM and CDR2 ANQGSEA. The ends lost 5 bases at V and 1 base at J; junction bases unmatched: 4. CDR3 length equals 14 residues. The CDR3 DNA reads as TGCAGCGTTCCCACTAGCGGTTCCTACAATGAGCAGTTCTTC. It translates to CSVPTSGSYNEQFF.

Concerning this clonotype itself: A much larger clone is a single base away; this may be a read error. Here the CDR3 reads CSARARARRGETQYF. The CDR3 nucleotides are TGCAGTGCTAGGGCCAGGGCCCGGCGGGGAGAGACCCAGTACTTC. The V and J genes are TRBV20-1 and TRBJ2-5; D perhaps matches TRBD2 (6 bases). V lost 3 bases and J lost 4, with 18 bases in between. This CDR3 is 15 amino acids long. The V gene's germline CDR1 is DFQATT and CDR2 SNEGSKA (reference sequence).

The rearrangement uses TRBV7-3 and TRBJ2-1; perhaps TRBD2 as D (6 bases). This CDR3 has 16 amino acids. Germline CDR1 and CDR2: SGHTA and FQGTGA. V lost 6 bases and J 2 bases, leaving 17 bases between the germline ends. CDR3 bases: TGTGCCAGCAGACCTAATAGCGGTTCCCCCTACAATGAGCAGTTCTTC. Its protein is CASRPNSGSPYNEQFF.

This sequence joins TRBV7-8 and TRBJ2-7; D possibly corresponds to TRBD2 (6 bases). Germline values: CDR1 SGHVS, CDR2 FQNEAQ. V dropped 1 base and J dropped 4 bases, with 11 bases sitting between them. This CDR3 region has 14 residues. CDR3 DNA sequence: TGTGCCAGCAGCTTAGTTGGACTAAATTACGAGCAGTACTTC. It is translated as CASSLVGLNYEQYF.

This clonotype has just a few counts. This chain links TRBV28 with TRBJ2-1, with 13 nucleotides matching TRBD2. This CDR3 has 14 amino acids. V shed 6 bases and J 13 bases; nucleotides not matched to a gene: 9. Germline values: CDR1 MDHEN, CDR2 SYDVKM. Here the CDR3 reads CASSRGTSGAPQFF. The CDR3, as DNA: TGTGCCAGCAGCCGCGGGACTAGCGGGGCCCCACAGTTCTTC.

The J gene is TRBJ1-1, the V gene TRBV3-1, with unresolved D. V was cut by 4 bases and J by 1 base, with 13 bases left in between. Per germline, CDR1 LGHDT and CDR2 YNNKEL (reference sequence). The CDR3 covers 15 residues. The CDR3 protein is CASSPRVGSNTEAFF. The DNA for the CDR3 is TGTGCCAGCAGCCCCCGTGTAGGGTCGAACACTGAAGCTTTCTTT.

This clonotype was counted between two and nine times. V gene TRBV7-2 combines with J gene TRBJ1-2; D not resolved. CDR1 and CDR2 (germline): SGHTA, FQGNSA. There are 13 residues in the CDR3. V shed 1 base and J shed 7 bases, with 10 bases lying between them. CDR3 in amino acids: CASSLGVGSGYTF. The CDR3 nucleotides read TGTGCCAGCAGCTTAGGGGTAGGGTCTGGCTACACCTTC. Using reference TRBV7-2 and TRBJ1-2 for the parts outside the CDR3, the full variable domain is GAGVSQSPSNKVTEKGKDVELRCDPISGHTALYWYRQSLGQGLEFLIYFQGNSAPDKSGLPSDRFSAERTGGSVSTLTIQRTQQEDSAVYLCASSLGVGSGYTFGSGTRLTVV.

The chain recombines TRBV20-1 with TRBJ1-4; TRBD1 matches at 7 bases. Per germline, CDR1 DFQATT and CDR2 SNEGSKA (reference sequence). The CDR3 has 12 amino acids. V shed 7 bases, J shed 8 bases, and the junction held 7 bases outside the gene matches. CDR3 nucleotides: TGCAGTGTTGACAGGGCTGGAGAAAAACTGTTTTTT. It encodes CSVDRAGEKLFF.

The sample holds many counts of this clonotype. This chain links TRBV9 with TRBJ2-5, with D unclear. The germline V and J ends were trimmed by 4 bases and 6 bases, with 13 bases remaining between them. Germline loops: CDR1 SGDLS, CDR2 YYNGEE. This CDR3 spans 13 amino acids. The CDR3 region is CASSLEPSKTQYF. DNA of the CDR3: TGTGCCAGCAGCCTTGAGCCATCAAAGACCCAGTACTTC.

The V and J genes are TRBV11-2 and TRBJ2-1; D gene uncertain. The CDR3 totals 15 residues. V dropped 4 bases and J dropped 3 bases, with 13 bases sitting between them. Germline loops: CDR1 SGHAT, CDR2 FQNNGV. The CDR3 sequence: CASSSTSLGYNEQFF. The CDR3 bases are TGTGCCAGCAGCTCCACTTCGTTGGGCTACAATGAGCAGTTCTTC.

The V gene is TRBV7-2, the J gene TRBJ1-1; D remains unclear. Germline loops: CDR1 SGHTA, CDR2 FQGNSA. This CDR3 spans 15 amino acids. Trimming took off 5 bases at V and 3 bases at J, with 16 bases between the two ends. The CDR3 reads CASSRRTGVDTEAFF. CDR3 bases: TGTGCCAGCAGCAGACGGACGGGCGTGGACACTGAAGCTTTCTTT.

This clonotype was observed a handful of times. The V gene is TRBV28, the J gene TRBJ1-1; D is undetermined. Trimming cost V 5 bases and J 8 bases, with 9 bases left between them. This CDR3 region has 11 residues. Looked up from germline, CDR1 is MDHEN and CDR2 is SYDVKM. The CDR3 region is CASSLLGEAFF. In DNA, the CDR3 is TGTGCCAGCAGTCTCCTCGGGGAAGCTTTCTTT. The variable domain in full, with the rest retrieved from reference TRBV28 and TRBJ1-1, is DVKVTQSSRYLVKRTGEKVFLECVQDMDHENMFWYRQDPGLGLRLIYFSYDVKMKEKGDIPEGYSVSREKKERFSLILESASTNQTSMYLCASSLLGEAFFGQGTRLTVV.

This sequence joins TRBV19 and TRBJ2-3; a weak D match, TRBD2 (5 bases). Deletions cut 2 bases from V and 4 bases from J, with 10 bases between. Germline-derived CDR1 and CDR2 are LNHDA and SQIVND (reference sequence). The CDR3 spans 14 residues. CDR3 residues: CASSITAAADTQYF. The CDR3 region has the DNA TGTGCCAGTAGTATAACGGCAGCGGCAGATACGCAGTATTTT. Full variable domain (outside the CDR3, taken from reference TRBV19 and TRBJ2-3): DGGITQSPKYLFRKEGQNVTLSCEQNLNHDAMYWYRQDPGQGLRLIYYSQIVNDFQKGDIAEGYSVSREKKESFPLTVTSAQKNPTAFYLCASSITAAADTQYFGPGTRLTVL.

DNA of the CDR3: TGCGCCAGCAGCTTGGTCGAGGCTGGGACAGATACGCAGTATTTT. Its protein is CASSLVEAGTDTQYF. This rearrangement joins TRBV5-1 to TRBJ2-3, with unresolved D. V lost 0 bases, J lost 3 bases, and 11 bases lay in between. This CDR3 region has 15 residues. Germline loops: CDR1 SGHRS, CDR2 YFSETQ.

The genes are TRBV5-1 and TRBJ1-6; D is unresolved. The germline CDR1 and CDR2 sequences are SGHRS and YFSETQ. This CDR3 is built from 12 residues. V was cut by 5 bases and J by 7 bases, with 7 bases left in between. The DNA for the CDR3 is TGCGCCAGCAGGGCTGAGAATTCACCCCTCCACTTT. This encodes CASRAENSPLHF.

This clonotype appeared many times. J is TRBJ2-5 and V is TRBV5-1; D uncertain. Trimming stripped 7 bases from V and 5 bases from J, with 9 bases between. Germline CDR1 is SGHRS and CDR2 is YFSETQ. CDR3 length: 11 residues. As DNA, the CDR3 is TGCGCCAGCGCAGAAGGGGAGACCCAGTACTTC. Its translation: CASAEGETQYF. Full variable domain (outside the CDR3, taken from reference TRBV5-1 and TRBJ2-5): KAGVTQTPRYLIKTRGQQVTLSCSPISGHRSVSWYQQTPGQGLQFLFEYFSETQRNKGNFPGRFSGRQFSNSRSEMNVSTLELGDSALYLCASAEGETQYFGPGTRLLVL.

V usage is TRBV20-1 and J usage is TRBJ2-1, with a possible D match to TRBD2 (5 bases). Per the germline V gene, CDR1 is DFQATT and CDR2 is SNEGSKA (reference sequence). The CDR3 has 17 residues. V dropped 2 bases and J dropped 0 bases, with 17 bases sitting between them. CDR3: CSARNLPGLGSYNEQFF. In nucleotides, the CDR3 is TGCAGTGCTAGAAATCTCCCCGGACTCGGCTCCTACAATGAGCAGTTCTTC.

This chain uses TRBV18 with TRBJ2-7; D is tentatively TRBD1 or TRBD2 (5 bases each). V lost 7 bases and J lost 1, with 14 bases in between. Germline V gene data show CDR1 as KGHSH and CDR2 as LQKENI. This CDR3 contains 14 residues. CDR3 sequence reads: CASLLSGQSYEQYF. The CDR3 nucleotides are TGTGCCAGCTTACTGTCGGGGCAATCCTACGAGCAGTACTTC.

This clonotype was detected ten times or more. This chain's CDR3 is CSAIGITGELFF. The CDR3 coding sequence is TGCAGTGCTATAGGGATCACCGGGGAGCTGTTTTTT. The chain recombines TRBV20-1 with TRBJ2-2; D unclear. CDR1 and CDR2 from the germline V gene are DFQATT and SNEGSKA (reference sequence). The CDR3 runs 12 residues. The ends were cut back, 4 bases at V and 4 bases at J, with 7 bases in the middle.

This clonotype occurred a few times. This chain joins TRBV4-1 and TRBJ2-1; 8 nucleotides agree with TRBD2. Germline V gives CDR1 MGHRA, CDR2 YSYEKL. The length of the CDR3 is 14 residues. V lost 2 bases and J lost 6; bases outside the gene matches: 3. The CDR3 DNA is TGCGCCAGCAGCCAAACGGGGGGGCCCAATGAGCAGTTCTTC. Its translation: CASSQTGGPNEQFF.

This sequence joins TRBV4-3 and TRBJ2-1, with TRBD2 identical over 9 bases. CDR3 length: 17 amino acids. V trimming: 0 bases; J trimming: 9 bases; junction bases outside the gene matches: 12. The germline V gene encodes CDR1 LGHNA and CDR2 YSLEER. The DNA of the CDR3 is TGCGCCAGCAGCCAAGATTGGGGAGGGACTAGCAGCGGTGAGCAGTTCTTC. Translated: CASSQDWGGTSSGEQFF.